This entry lists 18 T cell receptor beta chains sequenced from one sample in a study of vaccination and CD4 T cells after COVID-19. These receptors have no identified antigens. Indicated treatment: approximately 10-day PBMC culture with coronavirus spike peptide pools or control peptides (ViraFEST assay). Researchers collected the unexposed donor's CD4+ T cells before the COVID-19 pandemic (2011-2018). The Oncomine TCR Beta short-read assay sequenced DNA from cultured CD4+ T cells. Via MiXCR, TCRdb re-called the PCR reads, giving one row per CDR3 protein. Found here are approximately 2,400 distinct CDR3 sequences, just under 40% of them singletons; the top ten hold around 46%. Sequenced sample: CD4+ T cells from blood, cultured in vitro. These receptors were obtained from a human donor in good health.

This rearrangement joins TRBV24-1 to TRBJ2-5; 10 bases are a match to TRBD2. CDR1 and CDR2 (germline): KGHDR, SFDVKD. J was trimmed by 2 bases and V by 1 base; bases with no gene match: 3. The CDR3 has 16 residues. CDR3 loop: CATSDLTSGEQETQYF. CDR3 in DNA: TGTGCCACCAGTGATTTAACTAGCGGGGAGCAAGAGACCCAGTACTTC.

This clonotype has a handful of counts. The V gene is TRBV20-1, the J gene TRBJ2-3; 7 bases align to TRBD1. Germline V CDR1 and CDR2: DFQATT, SNEGSKA (reference sequence). The J segment lost 2 bases and the V segment lost 6 bases, leaving 5 bases of the junction unmatched. This CDR3 spans 13 amino acids. The CDR3 nucleotides are TGCAGTGCGAACAGGGGCCCCACAGATACGCAGTATTTT. Translated: CSANRGPTDTQYF.

V usage is TRBV28 and J usage is TRBJ1-4; weak D call: TRBD1 (6 bases). V was cut by 2 bases and J by 4 bases, with 11 bases left in between. Looked up from germline, CDR1 is MDHEN and CDR2 is SYDVKM. The CDR3 is made up of 15 amino acids. Here the CDR3 reads CASSLRGAVNEKLFF. CDR3 sequence (DNA): TGTGCCAGCAGTTTACGGGGGGCCGTTAATGAAAAACTGTTTTTT.

The CDR3 DNA reads as TGTGCCACCCTCGGCCCCTATAACTATGGCTACACCTTC. Protein product: CATLGPYNYGYTF. The V call is TRBV27, the J call TRBJ1-2; D remains ambiguous. CDR3 length equals 13 residues. Germline CDR1 and CDR2: MNHEY and SMNVEV (reference sequence). Trimming left V 10 bases short and J 1 base short, with 13 bases between.

The V call is TRBV6-1, the J call TRBJ2-3; 11 bases are shared with TRBD2. The V gene's germline CDR1 is MNHNS and CDR2 SASEGT. V shed 3 bases and J 5 bases; nucleotides not matched to a gene: 13. This CDR3 has 18 residues. This CDR3 reads CASSEGASGRPPGDTQYF. The CDR3 DNA is TGTGCCAGCAGTGAGGGGGCTAGCGGGAGGCCGCCCGGAGATACGCAGTATTTT.

This clonotype was observed a single time. An end of the junction does not agree with germline; a read error may underlie this. The CDR3 region is CASSVIGQGQETRYF. Here the CDR3 DNA reads TGTGCCAGCAGCGTAATAGGACAGGGCCAAGAGACCCGGTACTTC. The chain has TRBV2 and TRBJ2-5, with 8 bases lining up with TRBD1. Germline loops: CDR1 SNHLY, CDR2 FYNNEI. The length of the CDR3 is 15 residues.

A few counts support this clonotype. The CDR3 region has the DNA TGTGCCAGCAGCCCCCACCGGACTAGCGGGAGCAATGAGCAGTTCTTC. This encodes CASSPHRTSGSNEQFF. This rearrangement joins TRBV7-2 to TRBJ2-1, with TRBD2 identical over 13 bases. The CDR3 runs to 16 residues. The trim removed 5 bases at V and 6 bases at J, leaving 7 bases unmatched. Germline CDR1 reads SGHTA; CDR2 reads FQGNSA.

The rearrangement uses TRBV30 and TRBJ1-1, with TRBD1 identical over 8 bases. The length of the CDR3 is 13 residues. Germline V gene lookup returns CDR1 GTSNPN and CDR2 SVGIG (reference sequence). The ends lost 0 bases at V and 5 bases at J; junction bases unmatched: 2. The CDR3 is CAWSVDRGTEAFF. The CDR3, as DNA: TGTGCCTGGAGTGTAGACAGGGGAACTGAAGCTTTCTTT.

This clonotype was observed once. CDR3 sequence: CASGLTRGTEAFF. The CDR3 DNA is TGTGCTAGTGGTTTGACTAGGGGGACTGAAGCTTTCTTT. The V gene is TRBV12-5, the J gene TRBJ1-1; D may be TRBD1 (6 bases). This CDR3 is built from 13 residues. Trimming took 2 bases from V and 5 from J, leaving 9 bases between them. Germline V lookup: CDR1 LGHNT, CDR2 FRNRAP.

V gene TRBV27 combines with J gene TRBJ2-3; a weak D match, TRBD1 (6 bases). CDR1 and CDR2 from the germline V gene are MNHEY and SMNVEV (reference sequence). This CDR3 has 15 amino acids. Deletions cut 1 base from V and 4 bases from J, with 12 bases between. The CDR3 loop is CASSLLNRVPDTQYF. The CDR3 DNA follows: TGTGCCAGCAGTTTATTAAACAGGGTCCCAGATACGCAGTATTTT.

The chain is built from TRBV20-1 and TRBJ1-1, with TRBD1 identical over 9 bases. The germline V gene encodes CDR1 DFQATT and CDR2 SNEGSKA (reference sequence). CDR3 length: 14 residues. Trimming took 3 bases from V and 4 from J; bases not matched to a gene: 6. CDR3 protein: CSASGQGWGTEAFF. CDR3 sequence (DNA): TGCAGTGCTAGCGGACAGGGGTGGGGCACTGAAGCTTTCTTT.

The chain links TRBV20-1 to TRBJ2-1; 14 bases match TRBD2. Germline CDR1 DFQATT, CDR2 SNEGSKA (reference sequence). The junction had 5 bases not matched to a gene; V was cut back by 6 bases and J by 7 bases. The CDR3 sequence is 14 residues long. The CDR3 here is CSARLAGGQNEQFF. The DNA for the CDR3 is TGCAGTGCAAGACTAGCGGGGGGGCAGAATGAGCAGTTCTTC.

The V and J genes are TRBV2 and TRBJ2-7; weak D call: TRBD2 (5 bases). Trimming shortened V by 4 bases and J by 6 bases, and 13 bases separated the two germline ends. Germline V gene data show CDR1 as SNHLY and CDR2 as FYNNEI. The CDR3 length is 13 residues. CDR3 bases: TGTGCCAGCAGTGTCGGGAAGGCAGGCGAGCAGTACTTC. Translation: CASSVGKAGEQYF.

J is TRBJ1-2 and V is TRBV5-4; TRBD1 is a possible D gene (5 bases). V lost 3 bases, J lost 4 bases, and 13 bases lay in between. This CDR3 region has 14 residues. Per germline, CDR1 SGHNT and CDR2 YYREEE (reference sequence). The CDR3 bases are TGTGCCAGCAGCTCTGCCGGGACCCCCTATGGCTACACCTTC. This sequence encodes CASSSAGTPYGYTF.

CDR3 sequence (DNA): TGTGCCAGCAGTTACATTCTAACGGGACAGAAAAATTCACCCCTCCACTTT. Amino acids: CASSYILTGQKNSPLHF. This rearrangement joins TRBV6-7 to TRBJ1-6; 7 bases are a match to TRBD1. TRBV6-7 is flagged as an ORF with uncertain function. After removal of 2 bases from V and 7 bases from J, the junction contained 11 bases not matched to a gene. The CDR3 spans 17 residues.

The CDR3 sequence: CASTASGNTIYF. The CDR3 nucleotides read TGTGCCAGTACCGCCTCTGGAAACACCATATATTTT. This chain connects TRBV19 to TRBJ1-3, with D hard to call. This CDR3 has 12 residues. Germline CDR1 reads LNHDA; CDR2 reads SQIVND (reference sequence). V was pared by 7 bases and J by 0 bases, with 4 bases between.

This clonotype is deemed hyperexpanded. This CDR3 reads CAGTGLGTGSYYGYTF. The CDR3 region has the DNA TGTGCCGGGACGGGACTCGGGACAGGTAGCTACTATGGCTACACCTTC. The gene calls are TRBV30 and TRBJ1-2, with 8 positions matching TRBD1. This CDR3 has 16 amino acids. With V trimmed by 8 bases and J by 3 bases, 17 bases remained unmatched. From germline, CDR1 is GTSNPN and CDR2 SVGIG (reference sequence). The full variable domain, with the rest looked up from reference TRBV30 and TRBJ1-2, is SQTIHQWPATLVQPVGSPLSLECTVEGTSNPNLYWYRQAAGRGLQLLFYSVGIGQISSEVPQNLSASRPQDRQFILSSKKLLLSDSGFYLCAGTGLGTGSYYGYTFGSGTRLTVV.

This clonotype was seen more than once but under ten times. Here the CDR3 reads CASTGDTEAFF. DNA of the CDR3: TGTGCCAGCACGGGGGACACTGAAGCTTTCTTT. The chain recombines TRBV2 with TRBJ1-1; TRBD1 is a possible D gene (5 bases). The germline V and J ends were trimmed by 7 bases and 3 bases, with 6 bases remaining between them. The CDR3 runs 11 residues. Germline values: CDR1 SNHLY, CDR2 FYNNEI. Full variable domain (outside the CDR3, taken from reference TRBV2 and TRBJ1-1): EPEVTQTPSHQVTQMGQEVILRCVPISNHLYFYWYRQILGQKVEFLVSFYNNEISEKSEIFDDQFSVERPDGSNFTLKIRSTKLEDSAMYFCASTGDTEAFFGQGTRLTVV.